The T cell receptor beta chain described here comes from a study of CD4+ T cells in melanoma. The assay was immunoSEQ multiplex PCR, and TCRdb's table has in-frame clones only and misses some. Among over 100,000 clones listed, 80% to 95% were seen once. The CDR3 has 15 amino acids. V lost 4 bases, J lost 6 bases, and 19 bases lay in between. The germline CDR1 and CDR2 sequences are SNHLY and FYNNEI. Sequencing input: peripheral blood. This sequence originates from a human donor with melanoma. The chain employs TRBV2 and TRBJ2-7; no firm D call. CDR3 bases: TGTGCCAGCAGTGTTAACAGCCTTAGGGTGGGCGAGCAGTACTTC. Encoded protein: CASSVNSLRVGEQYF.